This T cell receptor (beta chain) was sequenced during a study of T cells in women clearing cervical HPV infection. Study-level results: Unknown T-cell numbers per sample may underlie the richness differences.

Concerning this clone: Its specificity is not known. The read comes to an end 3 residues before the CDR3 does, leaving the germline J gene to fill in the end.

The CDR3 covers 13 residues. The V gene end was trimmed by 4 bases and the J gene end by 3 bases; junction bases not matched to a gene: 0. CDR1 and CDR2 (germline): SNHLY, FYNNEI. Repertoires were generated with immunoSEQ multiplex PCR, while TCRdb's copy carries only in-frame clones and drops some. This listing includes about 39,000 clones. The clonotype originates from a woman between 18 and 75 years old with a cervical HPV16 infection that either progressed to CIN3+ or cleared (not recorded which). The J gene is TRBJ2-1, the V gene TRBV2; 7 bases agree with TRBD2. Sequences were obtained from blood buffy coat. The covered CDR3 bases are TGTGCCAGCAGTGGCGGGGGCTACAATGAG. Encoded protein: CASSGGGYNE. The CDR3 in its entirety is CASSGGGYNEQFF. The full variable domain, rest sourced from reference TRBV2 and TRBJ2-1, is EPEVTQTPSHQVTQMGQEVILRCVPISNHLYFYWYRQILGQKVEFLVSFYNNEISEKSEIFDDQFSVERPDGSNFTLKIRSTKLEDSAMYFCASSGGGYNEQFFGPGTRLTVL.